The T cell receptor beta chain under discussion was sequenced for a study of CD8 T cells in Susac syndrome (dated by TCRdb to between 2019 and 2020). Regarding the study in general: Among the sequenced Susac syndrome patients, six had clinically active disease and eight were in clinical remission. At blood withdrawal, Susac syndrome patients were either therapy-naive, taking corticosteroids (in some cases with IVIg as well), or taking IVIg alone. The study used repertoire sequencing to test whether antigen drove CD8+ T cell activation and differentiation in Susac syndrome. The investigation overall reported the following: The number of individuals in the TCR sequencing and HLA analysis was acknowledged as relatively small. No clonal expansion was detected in the CD4+ T cell repertoire of Susac syndrome patients.

A remark on this clonotype: Its antigen target is currently unknown. No much larger clone exists at a distance of one base, and base qualities are not known.

RNA was extracted using the RNeasy kit, and roughly 0.5 to 1 ug of the RNA was reverse transcribed with random hexamers. The immunoSEQ multiplex PCR assay, which covers 54 Vbeta and 13 Jbeta segments, was used to amplify TCR beta CDR3 regions. Bias from PCR amplification was corrected by using a synthetic template baseline for primer optimization and for computational correction. Regarding the original processing steps: Reads were assigned to V, D and J genes according to IMGT and analyzed in immunoSEQ Analyzer, with only productive sequences retained. Clonality was computed as one minus Shannon entropy normalized by log2 of the number of productive unique sequences. Public and private clones were assessed among the 100 most prevalent clones of each patient and control. Clones were defined as Susac-specific when absent from the healthy and MS cohorts, from about 1,100 published viral clones and from other ImmuneACCESS disease sequences. The raw public data were reprocessed by TCRdb itself: fastp quality trimming at Q25, MiXCR clonotype calling, in-frame beta chains only. All rows with the same CDR3 protein become a single entry with the most common DNA and genes. Here the V and J calls rest on TCRdb's processing, not on the authors' analysis. The table for this sample lists about 180,000 distinct CDR3 sequences; around 94% of them were counted only once. 0.09% to 0.1% of the sample lies in the top ten.

The CDR3 goes from the cysteine to the phenylalanine over 16 residues. Just the 48-base CDR3 DNA is kept, in frame starting at base 1. The germline V gene (reference sequence) gives CDR1 as LGHDT and CDR2 as YNNKEL. The germline V end is reduced by 5 bases and the J end by 3 bases; junction bases left unmatched: 9. High-throughput TCR beta sequencing profiled peripheral blood CD8+ and CD4+ T cells from healthy donors, Susac syndrome patients and multiple sclerosis patients. The Susac syndrome patients fulfilled recently defined diagnostic criteria for definite or probable disease. Bulk CD8+ and CD4+ T cells were purified by magnetic negative isolation, while CD8+ TEMRA cells were enriched using FACS. Blood was collected in EDTA tubes and processed within 24 hours, with PBMCs isolated through density gradient centrifugation. PBMCs intended for TCR sequencing were frozen in liquid nitrogen and were later thawed in a 37 degrees C water bath. Purity of sorted or isolated CD4+, CD8+ and CD8+ TEMRA cells was at least 90%.

Sequenced sample: CD4+ T cells from PBMCs. The chain uses TRBV3-1 and TRBJ1-3; 8 junctional bases match TRBD1. The source is a human donor with Susac syndrome. The DNA sequence is as follows: TGTGCCAGCAGCTCCGGACAGGGAAGTTATGGAAACACCATATATTTT. Its protein product is CASSSGQGSYGNTIYF.